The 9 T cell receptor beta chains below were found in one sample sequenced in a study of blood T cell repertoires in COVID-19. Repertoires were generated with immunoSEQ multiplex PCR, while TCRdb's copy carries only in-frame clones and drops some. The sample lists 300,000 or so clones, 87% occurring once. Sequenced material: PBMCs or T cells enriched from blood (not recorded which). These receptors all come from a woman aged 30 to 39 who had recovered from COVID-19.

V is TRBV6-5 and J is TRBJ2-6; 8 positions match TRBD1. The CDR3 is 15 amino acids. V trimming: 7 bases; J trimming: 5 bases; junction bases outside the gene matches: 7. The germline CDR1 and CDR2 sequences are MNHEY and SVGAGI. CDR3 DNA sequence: TGTGCCAGCACTAAGGACAGGGACTGGGCCAACGTCCTGACTTTC. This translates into CASTKDRDWANVLTF.

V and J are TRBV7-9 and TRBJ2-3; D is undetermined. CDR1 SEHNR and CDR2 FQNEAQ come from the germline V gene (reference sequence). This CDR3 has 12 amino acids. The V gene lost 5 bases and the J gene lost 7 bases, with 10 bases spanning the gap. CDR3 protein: CASSRSENTQYF. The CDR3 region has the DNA TGTGCCAGCAGCCGATCCGAGAATACGCAGTATTTT. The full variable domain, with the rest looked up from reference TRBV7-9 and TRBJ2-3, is DTGVSQNPRHKITKRGQNVTFRCDPISEHNRLYWYRQTLGQGPEFLTYFQNEAQLEKSRLLSDRFSAERPKGSFSTLEIQRTEQGDSAMYLCASSRSENTQYFGPGTRLTVL.

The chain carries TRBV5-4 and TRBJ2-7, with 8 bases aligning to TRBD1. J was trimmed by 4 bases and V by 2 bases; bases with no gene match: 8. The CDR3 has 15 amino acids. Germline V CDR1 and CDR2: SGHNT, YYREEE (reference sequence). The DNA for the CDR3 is TGTGCCAGCAGCTTCGGGACAGGTGGACTGTACGAGCAGTACTTC. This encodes CASSFGTGGLYEQYF.

CDR3 sequence reads: CASSEMKEGYTF. As DNA, the CDR3 is TGTGCCAGCAGTGAAATGAAGGAGGGCTACACCTTC. This chain links TRBV2 with TRBJ1-2; no clear D. The CDR3 sequence is 12 residues long. V lost 2 bases, J lost 8 bases, and 9 bases lay in between. CDR1 is SNHLY and CDR2 is FYNNEI in the germline V gene.

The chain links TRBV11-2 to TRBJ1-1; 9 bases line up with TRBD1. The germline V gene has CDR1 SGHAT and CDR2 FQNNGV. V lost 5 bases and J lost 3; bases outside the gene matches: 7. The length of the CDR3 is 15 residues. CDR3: CASSPQGTGYTEAFF. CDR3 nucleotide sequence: TGTGCCAGCAGCCCCCAGGGGACAGGGTACACTGAAGCTTTCTTT.

CDR3: CASSYRGPTEAFF. CDR3 coding DNA: TGTGCCAGCAGTTACAGGGGTCCCACTGAAGCTTTCTTT. The V call is TRBV12-3 or TRBV12-4, the J call TRBJ1-1, with TRBD1 matching 7 bases. This CDR3 is 13 amino acids long. V dropped 4 bases and J dropped 4; count of bases not matched to a gene: 3.

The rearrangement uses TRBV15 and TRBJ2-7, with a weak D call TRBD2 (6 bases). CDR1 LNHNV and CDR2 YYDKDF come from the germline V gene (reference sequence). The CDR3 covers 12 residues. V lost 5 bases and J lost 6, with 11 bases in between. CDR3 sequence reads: CATSGGTSEQYF. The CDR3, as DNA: TGTGCCACCAGCGGCGGGACCTCCGAGCAGTACTTC.

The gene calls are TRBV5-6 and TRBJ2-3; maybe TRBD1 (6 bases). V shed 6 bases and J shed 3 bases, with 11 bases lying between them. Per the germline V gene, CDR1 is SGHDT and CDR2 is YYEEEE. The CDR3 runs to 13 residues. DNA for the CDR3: TGTGCCAGCACAACAGGGAAGACAGATACGCAGTATTTT. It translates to CASTTGKTDTQYF.

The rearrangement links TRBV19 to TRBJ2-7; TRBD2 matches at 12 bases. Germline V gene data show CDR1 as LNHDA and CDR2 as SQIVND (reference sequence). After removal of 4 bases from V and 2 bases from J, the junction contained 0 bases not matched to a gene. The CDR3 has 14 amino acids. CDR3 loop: CASSTSGGAYEQYF. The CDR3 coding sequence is TGTGCCAGTAGTACTAGCGGGGGGGCCTACGAGCAGTACTTC.